This T cell receptor beta chain was recorded in a study of monozygotic twins with inflammatory bowel disease. This CDR3 contains 13 residues. Germline values: CDR1 DFQATT, CDR2 SNEGSKA (reference sequence). Following a re-call of the 5' RACE reads, TCRdb has one entry per CDR3 protein and lacks DNA. This table holds roughly 100,000 distinct CDR3 sequences. The receptor was isolated from a human donor with ulcerative colitis or Crohn's disease, or a healthy co-twin of an affected twin (not recorded which). What was sequenced was blood. This chain uses TRBV20-1 with TRBJ1-3. CDR3 sequence reads: CGMAENSGNTIYF.